This TCR beta chain was obtained from a study of blood T cell repertoires in COVID-19. Study at large: From the United States, Italy and Spain came samples of acute and convalescent COVID-19.

Sequencing used immunoSEQ multiplex PCR; TCRdb keeps in-frame clones, though not all of them. The profile shows 310,000 or so clones, 65% to 90% of them singletons. This clone was seen a single time. Participant ages covered roughly 18 to 89 years across 24 US areas. Clinical histories supplied by participants themselves formed the basis of cohort assignment. Recovered status in Cohort 3 required two negative PCRs, clearance, or symptom resolution. CDR1 and CDR2 from the germline V gene are WSHSY and SAAADI. The V gene lost 5 bases and the J gene lost 5 bases, with 12 bases spanning the gap. This CDR3 has 13 amino acids.

The source material was PBMCs or T cells enriched from blood (not recorded which). The receptor was derived from a woman between 18 and 30 years old who had recovered from COVID-19. The chain employs TRBV10-2 and TRBJ1-1; tentatively, D is TRBD1 (5 bases). The CDR3 region has the DNA TGCGCCAGCAGTTACCAGGGAAGGACTGAAGCTTTCTTT. It is translated as CASSYQGRTEAFF.